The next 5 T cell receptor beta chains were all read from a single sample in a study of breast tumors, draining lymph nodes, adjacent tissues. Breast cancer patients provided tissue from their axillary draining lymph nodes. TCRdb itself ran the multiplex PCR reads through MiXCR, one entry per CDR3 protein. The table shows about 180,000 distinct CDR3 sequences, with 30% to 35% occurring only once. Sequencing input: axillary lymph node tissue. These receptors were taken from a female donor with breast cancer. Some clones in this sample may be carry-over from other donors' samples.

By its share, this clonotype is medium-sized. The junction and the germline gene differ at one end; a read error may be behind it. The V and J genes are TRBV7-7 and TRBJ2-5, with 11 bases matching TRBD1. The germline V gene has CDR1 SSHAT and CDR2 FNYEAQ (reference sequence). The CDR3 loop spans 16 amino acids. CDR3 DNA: TGTGCTAGCAGCCCACACATTGGACAGGGGGCCGCGACCCAGTACTTC. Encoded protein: CASSPHIGQGAATQYF.

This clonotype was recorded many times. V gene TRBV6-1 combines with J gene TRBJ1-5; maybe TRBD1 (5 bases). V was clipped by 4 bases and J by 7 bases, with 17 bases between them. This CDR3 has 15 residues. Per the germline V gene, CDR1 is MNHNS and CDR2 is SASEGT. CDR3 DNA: TGTGCCAGCAGTGGTGGGGCAGGGAGACGGCAGCCCCAGCATTTT. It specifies CASSGGAGRRQPQHF.

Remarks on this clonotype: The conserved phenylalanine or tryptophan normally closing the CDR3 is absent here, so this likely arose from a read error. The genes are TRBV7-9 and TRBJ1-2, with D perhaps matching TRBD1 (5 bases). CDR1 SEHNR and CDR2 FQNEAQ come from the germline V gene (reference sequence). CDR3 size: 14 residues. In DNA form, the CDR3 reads TGTGCCAGCGGCTTACTACAGGCCTACTATGGCTACACCCTC. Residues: CASGLLQAYYGYTL.

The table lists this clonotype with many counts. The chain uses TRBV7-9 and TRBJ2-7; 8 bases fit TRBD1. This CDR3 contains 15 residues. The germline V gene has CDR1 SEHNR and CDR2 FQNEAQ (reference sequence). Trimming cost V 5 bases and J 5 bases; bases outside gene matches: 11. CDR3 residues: CASSDLPDRVHEQYF. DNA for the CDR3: TGTGCCAGCAGCGATCTTCCGGACAGGGTCCACGAGCAGTACTTC.

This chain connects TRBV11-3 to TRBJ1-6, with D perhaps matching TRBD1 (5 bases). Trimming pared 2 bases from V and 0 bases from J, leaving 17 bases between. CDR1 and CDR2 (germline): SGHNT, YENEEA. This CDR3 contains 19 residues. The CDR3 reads CASSLRGPMESSYNSPLHF. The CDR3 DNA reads TGTGCCAGCAGCTTAAGGGGTCCAATGGAGAGCTCCTATAATTCACCCCTCCACTTT. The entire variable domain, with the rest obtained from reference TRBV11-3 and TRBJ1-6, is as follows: EAGVVQSPRYKIIEKKQPVAFWCNPISGHNTLYWYLQNLGQGPELLIRYENEEAVDDSQLPKDRFSAERLKGVDSTLKIQPAELGDSAVYLCASSLRGPMESSYNSPLHFGNGTRLTVT.